This passage covers 20 T cell receptor beta chains from one sample sequenced in a study of shared clonotypes between healthy human individuals. Here immunoSEQ multiplex PCR was the method, and the copy in TCRdb shows in-frame clones only, minus some. The table shows roughly 2,300,000 clones, with roughly 92% occurring only once. Sequenced input: naive CD4+ T cells from PBMCs. The subset denotes: CD45RA+ positively selected. All receptors derive from a man between 18 and 29 years old in good health. Some clones in this sample may be carry-over from other donors' samples.

The chain is built from TRBV10-1 and TRBJ2-1; D remains unclear. Trimming left V 3 bases short and J 0 bases short, with 6 bases between. CDR3 size: 14 residues. Germline CDR1 WNHNN, CDR2 SYGVQD (reference sequence). CDR3 protein: CASSEMSSYNEQFF. The CDR3 bases are TGCGCCAGCAGTGAAATGAGCTCCTACAATGAGCAGTTCTTC.

This chain joins TRBV14 and TRBJ2-7, with no clear D. The CDR3 length is 12 residues. V lost 2 bases and J 13 bases, leaving 15 bases between the germline ends. CDR1 and CDR2 from the germline V gene are SGHDN and FVKESK. The CDR3 DNA reads as TGTGCCAGCAGCCAATCGCCGAAAGCTCTTTACTTC. This gives the protein CASSQSPKALYF.

V gene TRBV2 combines with J gene TRBJ2-7; possibly TRBD1 for D (6 bases). Trimming took off 7 bases at V and 9 bases at J, with 16 bases between the two ends. In germline, CDR1 is SNHLY, CDR2 FYNNEI. The CDR3 is made up of 12 amino acids. CDR3 DNA: TGTGCCAGCAACCGGGACACCAGTGTGCAGTACTTC. It specifies CASNRDTSVQYF. The entire variable domain, with the rest obtained from reference TRBV2 and TRBJ2-7, is as follows: EPEVTQTPSHQVTQMGQEVILRCVPISNHLYFYWYRQILGQKVEFLVSFYNNEISEKSEIFDDQFSVERPDGSNFTLKIRSTKLEDSAMYFCASNRDTSVQYFGPGTRLTVT.

This rearrangement joins TRBV28 to TRBJ2-5; D unclear. Deletions cut 9 bases from V and 2 bases from J, with 10 bases between. Germline V CDR1 and CDR2: MDHEN, SYDVKM. This CDR3 has 12 amino acids. CDR3 DNA: TGTGCCAGTACCTCGATTCAAGAGACCCAGTACTTC. It specifies CASTSIQETQYF.

The V and J genes are TRBV27 and TRBJ2-3; D call uncertain. The CDR3 consists of 17 residues. V was cut by 6 bases and J by 0 bases, with 19 bases left in between. CDR1 is MNHEY, CDR2 SMNVEV, per germline (reference sequence). The CDR3 nucleotides read TGTGCCAGCAGCCCCCAAGGGCAGACGCCTAGCACAGATACGCAGTATTTT. Residues: CASSPQGQTPSTDTQYF.

This clone has just a few counts. DNA of the CDR3: TGTGCCAGTAGTGTGGGAAGGGGAGCCACTGAAGCTTTCTTT. Translated: CASSVGRGATEAFF. The chain uses TRBV19 and TRBJ1-1; D might be TRBD1 (5 bases). Germline assignment: CDR1 LNHDA and CDR2 SQIVND (reference sequence). The CDR3 is 14 residues long. V dropped 5 bases and J dropped 4 bases, with 14 bases sitting between them. The variable domain in full, with the rest retrieved from reference TRBV19 and TRBJ1-1, is DGGITQSPKYLFRKEGQNVTLSCEQNLNHDAMYWYRQDPGQGLRLIYYSQIVNDFQKGDIAEGYSVSREKKESFPLTVTSAQKNPTAFYLCASSVGRGATEAFFGQGTRLTVV.

The chain is built from TRBV6-6 and TRBJ2-1; D not certain. The CDR3 is 15 amino acids. The V gene lost 6 bases and the J gene lost 0 bases, with 12 bases spanning the gap. Germline V lookup: CDR1 MNHNY, CDR2 SVGAGI (reference sequence). The CDR3 region is CASSPSASSYNEQFF. The DNA of the CDR3 is TGTGCCAGCAGCCCCAGCGCGAGCTCCTACAATGAGCAGTTCTTC.

This chain uses TRBV5-4 with TRBJ2-7; D unclear. Deletions cut 4 bases from V and 6 bases from J, with 14 bases between. CDR1 and CDR2 (germline): SGHNT, YYREEE (reference sequence). This CDR3 is built from 13 residues. The DNA for the CDR3 is TGTGCCAGCAGCCCCGGCGGAGTATCCGAGCAGTACTTC. Translated, it gives CASSPGGVSEQYF.

The chain links TRBV29-1 to TRBJ2-1, with D hard to call. The CDR3 consists of 11 residues. CDR1 and CDR2 from the germline V gene are SQVTM and ANQGSEA. V lost 7 bases to trimming and J lost 7 bases, with 11 bases between them. The DNA of the CDR3 is TGCAGCGGGGTGGAAGGGAATGAGCAGTTCTTC. Residues: CSGVEGNEQFF.

This rearrangement joins TRBV12-5 to TRBJ1-1; D might be TRBD1 (6 bases). The V end lost 7 bases, the J end lost 7 bases, and 16 bases lay between the germline ends. The CDR3 covers 13 residues. Per germline, CDR1 LGHNT and CDR2 FRNRAP. CDR3 region: CASVDVSDSEAFF. The DNA for the CDR3 is TGTGCTAGTGTCGACGTGTCGGACAGTGAAGCTTTCTTT. The variable domain in full, with the rest retrieved from reference TRBV12-5 and TRBJ1-1, is DARVTQTPRHKVTEMGQEVTMRCQPILGHNTVFWYRQTMMQGLELLAYFRNRAPLDDSGMPKDRFSAEMPDATLATLKIQPSEPRDSAVYFCASVDVSDSEAFFGQGTRLTVV.

The chain employs TRBV6-5 and TRBJ1-6; unclear D gene. V was trimmed by 8 bases and J by 6 bases, leaving 14 bases between them. Germline lookup yields CDR1 MNHEY and CDR2 SVGAGI. The length of the CDR3 is 14 residues. The CDR3 loop reads CASSLVGGNSPLHF. CDR3 in DNA: TGTGCCAGCTCCTTGGTGGGTGGTAATTCACCCCTCCACTTT.

This clone appeared a few times. This sequence joins TRBV7-2 and TRBJ2-1; D possibly uses TRBD1 or TRBD2 (5 bases each). This CDR3 comprises 14 residues. The germline V gene encodes CDR1 SGHTA and CDR2 FQGNSA. Trimming cost V 1 base and J 7 bases, with 11 bases left between them. CDR3 DNA sequence: TGTGCCAGCAGCTTAGTTTGGGGACGAAATGAGCAGTTCTTC. It yields the protein CASSLVWGRNEQFF.

The chain is built from TRBV7-9 and TRBJ1-5; tentatively, D is TRBD1 (6 bases). V shed 5 bases and J shed 5 bases, with 16 bases lying between them. The germline gives CDR1 SEHNR, CDR2 FQNEAQ (reference sequence). This CDR3 region has 15 residues. This CDR3 is CASSPFLGADQPQHF. The CDR3 DNA follows: TGTGCCAGCAGCCCTTTCTTGGGGGCCGATCAGCCCCAGCATTTT.

The chain uses TRBV4-1 and TRBJ2-3; tentatively, D is TRBD2 (5 bases). The length of the CDR3 is 13 residues. Germline V gene sequence: CDR1 MGHRA, CDR2 YSYEKL. Trimming removed 3 bases at V and 6 bases at J, with 10 bases between. The CDR3 DNA sequence: TGCGCCAGCAGCCAGGAGGAGTCGGATACGCAGTATTTT. It yields the protein CASSQEESDTQYF.

In DNA, the CDR3 is TGTGCCAGCAGCTTCCCATACGGACAGGGGGCGTCTGGGGCCAACGTCCTGACTTTC. It encodes CASSFPYGQGASGANVLTF. V and J are TRBV7-6 and TRBJ2-6, with 11 bases fitting TRBD1. Germline V gene lookup returns CDR1 SGHVS and CDR2 FNYEAQ. The trim removed 3 bases at V and 1 base at J, leaving 8 bases unmatched. CDR3 length equals 19 residues.

The gene calls are TRBV28 and TRBJ2-3, with D perhaps matching TRBD1 (7 bases). The germline gives CDR1 MDHEN, CDR2 SYDVKM. The V and J ends lost 6 bases and 0 bases respectively, with 13 bases between them. The length of the CDR3 is 15 residues. The CDR3 here is CASSPGGTSTDTQYF. For the CDR3, the DNA is TGTGCCAGCAGCCCAGGGGGGACTAGCACAGATACGCAGTATTTT. Variable domain in full (rest from reference TRBV28 and TRBJ2-3): DVKVTQSSRYLVKRTGEKVFLECVQDMDHENMFWYRQDPGLGLRLIYFSYDVKMKEKGDIPEGYSVSREKKERFSLILESASTNQTSMYLCASSPGGTSTDTQYFGPGTRLTVL.

This clone appeared once. V is TRBV18 and J is TRBJ1-5; D is ambiguous. In germline, CDR1 is KGHSH, CDR2 LQKENI. Trimming pared 3 bases from V and 3 bases from J, leaving 12 bases between. CDR3 length: 15 amino acids. The CDR3 here is CASSPPGQDNQPQHF. CDR3 coding DNA: TGTGCCAGCTCACCCCCTGGCCAGGACAATCAGCCCCAGCATTTT.

This sequence joins TRBV7-2 and TRBJ2-3, with D possibly matching TRBD1 (5 bases). Germline V lookup: CDR1 SGHTA, CDR2 FQGNSA. V lost 2 bases and J 3 bases, leaving 12 bases between the germline ends. CDR3 length: 15 residues. CDR3 protein: CASSLPPGATDTQYF. The DNA for the CDR3 is TGTGCCAGCAGCTTACCCCCTGGGGCGACAGATACGCAGTATTTT.

The chain links TRBV28 to TRBJ2-1; 8 bases agree with TRBD2. The CDR3 spans 16 residues. Germline assignment: CDR1 MDHEN and CDR2 SYDVKM. With 5 bases clipped from V and 3 bases from J, the junction kept 9 bases outside the gene matches. Written as DNA, the CDR3 is TGTGCCAGCAGTAGTCCGGGGGGGGCAAACTACAATGAGCAGTTCTTC. Translating it yields CASSSPGGANYNEQFF. Full variable domain (missing parts from reference TRBV28 and TRBJ2-1): DVKVTQSSRYLVKRTGEKVFLECVQDMDHENMFWYRQDPGLGLRLIYFSYDVKMKEKGDIPEGYSVSREKKERFSLILESASTNQTSMYLCASSSPGGANYNEQFFGPGTRLTVL.

The rearrangement joins TRBV11-2 to TRBJ2-5; 10 nucleotides line up with TRBD1. In germline, CDR1 is SGHAT, CDR2 FQNNGV. This CDR3 region has 18 residues. Trimming took 3 bases from V and 5 from J; bases not matched to a gene: 15. The CDR3 sequence is CASSLGVRDRGRWETQYF. CDR3 sequence (DNA): TGTGCCAGCAGCTTGGGGGTCCGGGACAGGGGAAGGTGGGAGACCCAGTACTTC.